This T cell receptor (beta chain) was retrieved from a study of T cells after yellow fever vaccination. Study-wide context: Each low-cell-number fraction was prepared by means of SMART-Seq v4 Ultra Low Input.

Germline CDR1 reads DFQATT; CDR2 reads SNEGSKA (reference sequence). Deletions cut 5 bases from V and 9 bases from J, with 26 bases between. CDR3 size: 17 residues. This clonotype came up a few times. What it binds is unknown. Study results and limitations: Most clones from primary vaccination were detected again post-booster (around 96% CD4, roughly 91% CD8). By day 5 rather than day 15, the secondary response had peaked, though it was weaker.

TCRdb reprocessed the 5' RACE reads with MiXCR, giving one entry per CDR3 protein. The sample includes around 500,000 distinct CDR3 sequences, about a fifth of them seen just once. This sequence originates from a man aged 18 to 30 who received the YFV17D yellow fever vaccine. The sequencing used PBMCs, collected roughly 20 days after the first yellow fever vaccination. The rearrangement uses TRBV20-1 and TRBJ1-6; the D gene is possibly TRBD1 (5 bases). CDR3 in amino acids: CSASWGRSAGSSSPLHF. The CDR3 nucleotides are TGCAGTGCTTCCTGGGGTCGGAGTGCAGGGAGTAGTTCACCCCTCCACTTT.